This entry features one TCR beta chain sequence. Germline-derived CDR1 and CDR2 are LNHNV and YYDKDF (reference sequence). The V end was cut by 0 bases, the J end by 1 base, with 18 bases between. CDR3 length equals 18 residues. This specimen belongs to a study of identifying expanded T cells in peripheral blood. Sequenced by immunoSEQ multiplex PCR; TCRdb stores in-frame clones only, minus some. Altogether around 120,000 clones are present, over 65% being singletons, with the ten largest covering 2.5% to 4%. This receptor was taken from a person aged 18-70 years in good health. The specimen sequenced was blood. The J gene is TRBJ1-1, the V gene TRBV15; tentative D call: TRBD1 (5 bases). CDR3 sequence: CATSRDKGKGRGNTEAFF. The CDR3 bases are TGTGCCACCAGCAGAGATAAGGGGAAGGGGAGGGGGAACACTGAAGCTTTCTTT. The entire variable domain, with the rest obtained from reference TRBV15 and TRBJ1-1, is as follows: DAMVIQNPRYQVTQFGKPVTLSCSQTLNHNVMYWYQQKSSQAPKLLFHYYDKDFNNEADTPDNFQSRRPNTSFCFLDIRSPGLGDTAMYLCATSRDKGKGRGNTEAFFGQGTRLTVV.